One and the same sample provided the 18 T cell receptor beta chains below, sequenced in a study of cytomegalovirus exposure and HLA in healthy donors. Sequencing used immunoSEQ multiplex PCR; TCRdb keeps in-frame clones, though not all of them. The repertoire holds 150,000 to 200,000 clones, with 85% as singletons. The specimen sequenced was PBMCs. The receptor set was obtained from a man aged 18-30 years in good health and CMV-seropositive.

Written as DNA, the CDR3 is TGTGCCAGCAGTCTCGTGCGGGGGAGCTCCTACAATGAGCAGTTCTTC. Translated, it gives CASSLVRGSSYNEQFF. The rearrangement joins TRBV27 to TRBJ2-1; 7 nucleotides line up with TRBD2. CDR3 length equals 16 residues. Looked up from germline, CDR1 is MNHEY and CDR2 is SMNVEV (reference sequence). V was clipped by 5 bases and J by 0 bases; unmatched bases: 7.

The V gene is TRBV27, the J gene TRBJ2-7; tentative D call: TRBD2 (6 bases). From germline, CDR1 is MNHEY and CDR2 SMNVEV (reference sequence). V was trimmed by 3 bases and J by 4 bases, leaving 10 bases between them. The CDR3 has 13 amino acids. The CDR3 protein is CASSFRERYEQYF. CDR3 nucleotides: TGTGCCAGCAGTTTCCGGGAGCGGTACGAGCAGTACTTC.

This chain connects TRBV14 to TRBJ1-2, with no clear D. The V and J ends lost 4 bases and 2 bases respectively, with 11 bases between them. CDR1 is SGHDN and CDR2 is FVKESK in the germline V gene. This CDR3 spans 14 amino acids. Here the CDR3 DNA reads TGTGCCAGCAGCCCCTTGACTGACAACTATGGCTACACCTTC. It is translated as CASSPLTDNYGYTF.

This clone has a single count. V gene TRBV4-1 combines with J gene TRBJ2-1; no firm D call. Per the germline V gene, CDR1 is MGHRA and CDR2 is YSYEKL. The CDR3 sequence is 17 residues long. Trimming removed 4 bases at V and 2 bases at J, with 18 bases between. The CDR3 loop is CASSRSTRSATYNEQFF. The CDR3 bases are TGCGCCAGCAGCCGCTCTACGAGGAGCGCGACCTACAATGAGCAGTTCTTC.

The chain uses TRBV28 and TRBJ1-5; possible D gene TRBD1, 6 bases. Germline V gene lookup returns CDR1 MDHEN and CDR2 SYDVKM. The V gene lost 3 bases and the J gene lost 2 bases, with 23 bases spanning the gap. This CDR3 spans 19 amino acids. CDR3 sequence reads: CASSFLLFSTGKGNQPQHF. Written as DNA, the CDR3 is TGTGCCAGCAGTTTCCTCCTCTTCTCAACAGGGAAAGGCAATCAGCCCCAGCATTTT.

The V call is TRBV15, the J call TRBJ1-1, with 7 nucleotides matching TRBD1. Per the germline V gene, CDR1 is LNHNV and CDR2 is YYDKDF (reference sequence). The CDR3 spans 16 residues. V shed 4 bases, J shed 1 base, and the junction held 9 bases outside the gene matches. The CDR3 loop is CATSNLRTGPNTEAFF. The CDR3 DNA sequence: TGTGCCACCAGCAACCTACGGACAGGCCCGAACACTGAAGCTTTCTTT.

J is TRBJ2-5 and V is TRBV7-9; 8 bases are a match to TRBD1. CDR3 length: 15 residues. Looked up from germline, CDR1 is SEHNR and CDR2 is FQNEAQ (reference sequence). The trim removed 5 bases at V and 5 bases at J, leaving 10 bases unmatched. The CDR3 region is CASSPPTGVGETQYF. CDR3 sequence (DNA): TGTGCCAGCAGCCCCCCGACAGGGGTCGGGGAGACCCAGTACTTC.

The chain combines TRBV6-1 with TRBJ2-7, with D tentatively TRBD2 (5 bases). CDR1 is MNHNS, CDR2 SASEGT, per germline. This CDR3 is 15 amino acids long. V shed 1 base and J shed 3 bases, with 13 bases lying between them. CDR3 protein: CASSEVVREGYEQYF. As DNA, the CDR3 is TGTGCCAGCAGTGAAGTAGTGAGAGAGGGCTACGAGCAGTACTTC.

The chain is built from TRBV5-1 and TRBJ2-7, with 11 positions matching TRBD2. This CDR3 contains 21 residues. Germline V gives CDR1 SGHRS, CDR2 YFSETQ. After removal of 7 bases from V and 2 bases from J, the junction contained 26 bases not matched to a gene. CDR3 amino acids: CASPPPHNGTSGLQSPYEQYF. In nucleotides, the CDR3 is TGCGCCAGCCCGCCCCCCCACAATGGGACTAGCGGACTCCAGAGTCCCTACGAGCAGTACTTC. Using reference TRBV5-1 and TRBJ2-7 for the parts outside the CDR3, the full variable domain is KAGVTQTPRYLIKTRGQQVTLSCSPISGHRSVSWYQQTPGQGLQFLFEYFSETQRNKGNFPGRFSGRQFSNSRSEMNVSTLELGDSALYLCASPPPHNGTSGLQSPYEQYFGPGTRLTVT.

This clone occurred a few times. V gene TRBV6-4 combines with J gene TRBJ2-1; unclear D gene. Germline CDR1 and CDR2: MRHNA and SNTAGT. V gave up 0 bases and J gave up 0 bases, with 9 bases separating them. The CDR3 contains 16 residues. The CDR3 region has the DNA TGTGCCAGCAGTGACTCCTACTCTTCCTCCTACAATGAGCAGTTCTTC. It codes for CASSDSYSSSYNEQFF.

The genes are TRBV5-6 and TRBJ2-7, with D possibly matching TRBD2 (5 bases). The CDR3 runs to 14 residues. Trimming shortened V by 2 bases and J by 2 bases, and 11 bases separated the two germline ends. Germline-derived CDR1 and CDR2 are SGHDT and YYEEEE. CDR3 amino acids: CASSFRGAPYEQYF. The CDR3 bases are TGTGCCAGCAGCTTTCGGGGAGCCCCCTACGAGCAGTACTTC.

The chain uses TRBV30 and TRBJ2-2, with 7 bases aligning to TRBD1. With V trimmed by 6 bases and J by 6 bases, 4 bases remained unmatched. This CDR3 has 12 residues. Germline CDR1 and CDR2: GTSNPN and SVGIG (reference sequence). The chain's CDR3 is CACRDSPGELFF. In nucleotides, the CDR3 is TGTGCCTGTCGGGACAGCCCCGGGGAGCTGTTTTTT.

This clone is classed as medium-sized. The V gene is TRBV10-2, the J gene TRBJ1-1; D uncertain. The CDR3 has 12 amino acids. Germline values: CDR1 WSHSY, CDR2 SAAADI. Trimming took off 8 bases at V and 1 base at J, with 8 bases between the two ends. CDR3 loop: CASCVPNTEAFF. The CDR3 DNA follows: TGCGCCAGCTGCGTACCGAACACTGAAGCTTTCTTT.

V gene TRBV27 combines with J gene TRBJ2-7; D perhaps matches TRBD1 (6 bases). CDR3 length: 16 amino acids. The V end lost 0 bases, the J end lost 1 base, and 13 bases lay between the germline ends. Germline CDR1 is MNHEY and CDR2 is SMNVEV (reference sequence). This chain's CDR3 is CASSLSRTELSYEQYF. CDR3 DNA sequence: TGTGCCAGCAGTTTATCCAGGACAGAACTTTCCTACGAGCAGTACTTC.

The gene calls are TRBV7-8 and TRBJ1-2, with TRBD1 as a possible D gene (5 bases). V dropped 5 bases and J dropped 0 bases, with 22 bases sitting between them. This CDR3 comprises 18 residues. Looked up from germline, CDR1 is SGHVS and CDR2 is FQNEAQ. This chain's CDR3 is CASSPLISGYGANYGYTF. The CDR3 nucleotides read TGTGCCAGCAGCCCTTTAATTTCAGGGTATGGAGCTAACTATGGCTACACCTTC.

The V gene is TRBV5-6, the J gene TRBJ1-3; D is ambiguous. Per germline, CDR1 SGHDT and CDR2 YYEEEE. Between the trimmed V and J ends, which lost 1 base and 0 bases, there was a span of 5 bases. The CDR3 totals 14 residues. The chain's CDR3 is CASSLYRSGNTIYF. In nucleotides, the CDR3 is TGTGCCAGCAGCTTGTATCGCTCTGGAAACACCATATATTTT.

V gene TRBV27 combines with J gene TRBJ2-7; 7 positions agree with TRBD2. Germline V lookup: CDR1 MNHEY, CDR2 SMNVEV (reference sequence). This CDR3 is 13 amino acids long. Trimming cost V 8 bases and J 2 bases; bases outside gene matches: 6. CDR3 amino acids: CASATGGTYEQYF. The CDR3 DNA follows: TGTGCCAGCGCGACGGGAGGAACCTACGAGCAGTACTTC.

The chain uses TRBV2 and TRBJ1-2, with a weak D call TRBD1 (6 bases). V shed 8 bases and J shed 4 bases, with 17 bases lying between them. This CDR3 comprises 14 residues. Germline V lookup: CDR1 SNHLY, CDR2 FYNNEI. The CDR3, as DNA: TGTGCCAGCCGGAGGTCGGACAGTTTCTATGGCTACACCTTC. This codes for CASRRSDSFYGYTF.